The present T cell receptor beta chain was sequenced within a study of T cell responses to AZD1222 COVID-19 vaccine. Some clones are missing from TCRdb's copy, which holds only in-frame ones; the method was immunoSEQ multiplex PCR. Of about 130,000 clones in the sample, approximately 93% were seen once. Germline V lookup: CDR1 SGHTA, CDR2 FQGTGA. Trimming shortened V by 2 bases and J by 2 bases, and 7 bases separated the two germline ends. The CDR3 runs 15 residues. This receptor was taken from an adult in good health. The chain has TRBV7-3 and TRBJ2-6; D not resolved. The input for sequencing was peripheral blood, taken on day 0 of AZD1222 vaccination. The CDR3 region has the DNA TGTGCCAGCAGCTTAGTGGGTCCTGGGGCCAACGTCCTGACTTTC. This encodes CASSLVGPGANVLTF.